This T cell receptor beta chain is drawn from a study of blood T cell repertoires in COVID-19. The wider study: COVID-19 samples from acute and convalescent phases originated in the United States, Italy and Spain. T cells, B-cell-depleted T cells, or PBMCs provided the cDNA or gDNA that served as material.

As handled by the study authors: Amplification of reference gene primers was used by the study to estimate nucleated cell counts. Here immunoSEQ multiplex PCR was the method, and the copy in TCRdb shows in-frame clones only, minus some. The DNA gave D and trimming, while V, J and clone size come from that table. The sample shows around 300,000 clones, 65% to 90% of them seen only once. What was sequenced was peripheral blood. The receptor was isolated from a human donor in a cohort sampled during active COVID-19.

CDR3 region: CATSSPRGIQYF. In DNA form, the CDR3 reads TGTGCCACCAGTTCTCCAAGGGGTATTCAGTACTTC. The chain has TRBV24-1 and TRBJ2-4, with D possibly being TRBD1 (5 bases). The V gene's germline CDR1 is KGHDR and CDR2 SFDVKD. Trimming removed 6 bases from V and 10 bases from J, with 12 bases in between. CDR3 length: 12 amino acids.